This T cell receptor beta chain came from a study of control samples from healthy donors and cancer patients (dated by TCRdb to about 2020). As concerns this clone: The target of this receptor is not known. Within one base of it there is no much larger clone, and no base qualities were kept.

Library generation was performed with the immunoSEQ multiplex PCR assay. TCRdb's version of the immuneACCESS table is confined to in-frame rearrangements and falls short of the full clone set. An unresolved V gene accounts for under half of the shortfall where checked; the remainder is of unknown origin. This sample holds 190,000 or so clones; approximately 95% were observed only once. The top ten constitute roughly 1.5% of the sample. The junction carries 7 bases between V and J, which are trimmed by 1 base and 3 bases respectively. From a lookup of the germline V gene, CDR1 and CDR2 are SQVTM and ANQGSEA. Inclusive of the bounding cysteine and phenylalanine, the CDR3 is 12 residues long. Here the CDR3 DNA is all that survives: 36 bases in frame from base 1.

The sample comprised blood. The TCR comes from a man aged 18-30 years in good health. In this chain, TRBV29-1 is recombined with TRBJ2-7, with no reliable assignment of the D segment. The CDR3 reads as follows: CSVEAPGYEQYF. The nucleotide sequence reads as follows: TGCAGCGTTGAAGCCCCAGGCTACGAGCAGTACTTC.